These 21 T cell receptor beta chains share one sample of origin, sequenced in a study of blood T cell repertoires in COVID-19. Sequencing used immunoSEQ multiplex PCR; TCRdb keeps in-frame clones, though not all of them. The table includes around 180,000 clones, 85% detected once. Sample: peripheral blood. The origin of the receptors is a person aged 70 to 80 with COVID-19, enrolled during active disease.

This sequence joins TRBV5-6 and TRBJ2-7; D possibly corresponds to TRBD1 (6 bases). V shed 0 bases and J shed 6 bases, with 16 bases lying between them. The germline V gene encodes CDR1 SGHDT and CDR2 YYEEEE. This CDR3 spans 15 amino acids. This CDR3 reads CASSLGSGAVSEQYF. Written as DNA, the CDR3 is TGTGCCAGCAGCTTGGGGTCAGGGGCGGTCAGCGAGCAGTACTTC.

V and J are TRBV7-9 and TRBJ2-2, with D unresolved. V lost 2 bases and J 9 bases, leaving 7 bases between the germline ends. The CDR3 is made up of 12 amino acids. Looked up from germline, CDR1 is SEHNR and CDR2 is FQNEAQ (reference sequence). The CDR3 is CASSLRRRELFF. The CDR3 DNA follows: TGTGCCAGCAGCTTACGGCGGCGGGAGCTGTTTTTT.

This clone turned up a few times. The rearrangement links TRBV6-1 to TRBJ1-3, with D uncertain. Deletions cut 1 base from V and 0 bases from J, with 16 bases between. From germline, CDR1 is MNHNS and CDR2 SASEGT. The CDR3 loop spans 18 amino acids. In nucleotides, the CDR3 is TGTGCCAGCAGTGAAGTCCCGTCGGGAAAGGGCTCTGGAAACACCATATATTTT. Residues: CASSEVPSGKGSGNTIYF.

The V and J genes are TRBV5-4 and TRBJ2-7, with D perhaps TRBD2 (6 bases). Trimming shortened V by 0 bases and J by 1 base, and 11 bases separated the two germline ends. This CDR3 spans 15 amino acids. Germline V gene sequence: CDR1 SGHNT, CDR2 YYREEE (reference sequence). The DNA of the CDR3 is TGTGCCAGCAGCTTGGTTAGCGGCCGTTCCTACGAGCAGTACTTC. Protein product: CASSLVSGRSYEQYF.

This clone was seen a few times. The CDR3 loop reads CASSYSYREKMEPQHF. The CDR3 DNA sequence: TGTGCCAGCAGTTACTCCTACAGGGAGAAGATGGAGCCCCAGCATTTT. V is TRBV6-5 and J is TRBJ1-5, with TRBD1 as a possible D gene (6 bases). From germline, CDR1 is MNHEY and CDR2 SVGAGI. Deletions cut 0 bases from V and 8 bases from J, with 17 bases between. The CDR3 runs to 16 residues.

This chain uses TRBV23-1 with TRBJ1-1; D possibly corresponds to TRBD1 (6 bases). TRBV23-1 is labeled an ORF, and its function is uncertain. The CDR3 is made up of 16 amino acids. Trimming stripped 6 bases from V and 3 bases from J, with 20 bases between. CDR3 region: CASRPIKLGGDTEAFF. CDR3 in DNA: TGCGCCAGCAGACCGATTAAATTAGGGGGGGACACTGAAGCTTTCTTT.

The rearrangement uses TRBV11-2 and TRBJ2-5; 7 bases agree with TRBD1. The CDR3 runs 15 residues. J lost 0 bases, V lost 1 base, and 2 bases had no gene match. Germline CDR1 is SGHAT and CDR2 is FQNNGV. CDR3 residues: CASSLGGQYQETQYF. The CDR3 DNA follows: TGTGCCAGCAGCTTAGGGGGACAGTACCAAGAGACCCAGTACTTC. Full variable domain (rest looked up from reference TRBV11-2 and TRBJ2-5): EAGVAQSPRYKIIEKRQSVAFWCNPISGHATLYWYQQILGQGPKLLIQFQNNGVVDDSQLPKDRFSAERLKGVDSTLKIQPAKLEDSAVYLCASSLGGQYQETQYFGPGTRLLVL.

A few counts support this clone. The J gene is TRBJ2-7, the V gene TRBV14; D call uncertain. Germline CDR1 reads SGHDN; CDR2 reads FVKESK. This CDR3 contains 11 residues. Trimming removed 5 bases from V and 3 bases from J, with 5 bases in between. CDR3 in DNA: TGTGCCAGCAGCACATTCTACGAGCAGTACTTC. The encoded protein is CASSTFYEQYF.

This clone appeared once. DNA of the CDR3: TGCGCCAGCAGTGAGACAGGTCGGAATTCACCCCTCCACTTT. It encodes CASSETGRNSPLHF. The rearrangement links TRBV10-2 to TRBJ1-6, with D maybe TRBD1 (5 bases). The CDR3 is 14 amino acids. Germline CDR1 is WSHSY and CDR2 is SAAADI. V was trimmed by 2 bases and J by 7 bases, leaving 9 bases between them.

This chain links TRBV27 with TRBJ2-7, with D uncertain. Trimming removed 4 bases from V and 3 bases from J, with 10 bases in between. Germline CDR1 MNHEY, CDR2 SMNVEV (reference sequence). The CDR3 is 13 residues long. The CDR3 nucleotides are TGTGCCAGCAGTTCTGCGCCGGGCTACGAGCAGTACTTC. This sequence encodes CASSSAPGYEQYF.

This rearrangement joins TRBV28 to TRBJ2-3; tentatively, D is TRBD1 (6 bases). From germline, CDR1 is MDHEN and CDR2 SYDVKM. The CDR3 extends over 16 amino acids. V was trimmed by 5 bases and J by 0 bases, leaving 15 bases between them. In DNA form, the CDR3 reads TGTGCCAGCAGTCCCCGTGGGGGCGGGAGCACAGATACGCAGTATTTT. It is translated as CASSPRGGGSTDTQYF.

The rearrangement links TRBV6-2 or TRBV6-3 to TRBJ1-2; 9 positions match TRBD1. The CDR3 is 15 residues long. CDR1 is MNHEY and CDR2 is SVGEGT in the germline V gene. The V gene end was trimmed by 4 bases and the J gene end by 7 bases; junction bases not matched to a gene: 10. This CDR3 is CASSFRDRASSGYTF. The CDR3 DNA follows: TGTGCCAGCAGTTTCCGGGACAGGGCATCGAGTGGCTACACCTTC.

V usage is TRBV28 and J usage is TRBJ2-5, with D perhaps matching TRBD1 (5 bases). The germline gives CDR1 MDHEN, CDR2 SYDVKM. The CDR3 loop spans 13 amino acids. Trimming removed 7 bases from V and 4 bases from J, with 13 bases in between. The CDR3 DNA is TGTGCCAGCACCAGGGCGATTGGAGAGACCCAGTACTTC. It translates to CASTRAIGETQYF.

The rearrangement uses TRBV5-6 and TRBJ1-2, with 8 bases aligning to TRBD1. This CDR3 contains 15 residues. The V gene's germline CDR1 is SGHDT and CDR2 YYEEEE. The ends lost 2 bases at V and 8 bases at J; junction bases unmatched: 11. CDR3 nucleotides: TGTGCCAGCAGCTTTTTCTCAGGGGGCGCACGGGGCTACACCTTC. It translates to CASSFFSGGARGYTF.

The chain links TRBV5-1 to TRBJ2-2; D not resolved. The CDR3 contains 16 residues. Between the trimmed V and J ends, which lost 6 bases and 1 base, there was a span of 16 bases. CDR1 and CDR2 (germline): SGHRS, YFSETQ. The CDR3 DNA sequence: TGCGCCAGCACCCTGACAACCACACAGAACACCGGGGAGCTGTTTTTT. Amino acid sequence: CASTLTTTQNTGELFF.

V is TRBV19 and J is TRBJ2-2; D is perhaps TRBD2 (5 bases). Trimming removed 2 bases from V and 4 bases from J, with 11 bases in between. The CDR3 totals 15 residues. Per the germline V gene, CDR1 is LNHDA and CDR2 is SQIVND (reference sequence). The CDR3 loop is CASSIPGVGTGELFF. CDR3 DNA: TGTGCCAGTAGTATACCCGGGGTGGGCACCGGGGAGCTGTTTTTT.

The chain uses TRBV10-3 and TRBJ1-1, with D maybe TRBD1 (6 bases). The CDR3 length is 12 residues. The V gene's germline CDR1 is ENHRY and CDR2 SYGVKD. V was cut by 9 bases and J by 4 bases, with 12 bases left in between. The CDR3 DNA reads as TGTGCCATACAGGGCGGACGCACTGAAGCTTTCTTT. Translated: CAIQGGRTEAFF.

V gene TRBV6-2 or TRBV6-3 combines with J gene TRBJ2-7; possible D gene TRBD1, 8 bases. Trimming took 4 bases from V and 3 from J, leaving 13 bases between them. Germline-derived CDR1 and CDR2 are MNHEY and SVGEGT. The CDR3 is 14 amino acids. This chain's CDR3 is CASSWGGQDYEQYF. The CDR3 coding sequence is TGTGCCAGCAGTTGGGGGGGACAGGACTACGAGCAGTACTTC.

J is TRBJ2-1 and V is TRBV6-1; 13 bases agree with TRBD2. The CDR3 loop spans 17 amino acids. CDR1 MNHNS and CDR2 SASEGT come from the germline V gene. The V and J ends lost 3 bases and 4 bases, in that order; junction bases with no gene match: 6. The CDR3 spells CASSDRTSGGVYNEQFF. CDR3 sequence (DNA): TGTGCCAGCAGTGACAGGACTAGCGGGGGAGTTTACAATGAGCAGTTCTTC.

The J gene is TRBJ2-2, the V gene TRBV5-1; no definite D call. Germline V gives CDR1 SGHRS, CDR2 YFSETQ. V was clipped by 2 bases and J by 7 bases, with 6 bases between them. The CDR3 is made up of 12 amino acids. The CDR3 coding sequence is TGCGCCAGCAGCTTTACGGTCGGGGAGCTGTTTTTT. Its protein product is CASSFTVGELFF.

The genes are TRBV6-1 and TRBJ2-2, with D perhaps TRBD1 (5 bases). V dropped 2 bases and J dropped 1 base, with 11 bases sitting between them. Germline CDR1 reads MNHNS; CDR2 reads SASEGT. The CDR3 consists of 16 residues. CDR3 DNA: TGTGCCAGCAGTGAACGGCAAGGGGTGAACACCGGGGAGCTGTTTTTT. As protein: CASSERQGVNTGELFF.